Listed below are T cell receptor beta chains from one sample, sequenced in a study of early T cells in non-severe SARS-CoV-2 infection. TCRdb reprocessed the 5' RACE reads with MiXCR, giving one entry per CDR3 protein. This sample carries more than 50,000 distinct CDR3 sequences, 10% to 15% of them seen once, and the ten largest clones take 4.5% to 6%. Sequenced: whole blood. These TCRs come from an adult who was a healthcare worker with PCR-confirmed SARS-CoV-2 infection or an uninfected control (not recorded which). Each CDR3 is given with its conserved first and last residue. The order of the fields is V gene, J gene, D gene, CDR3 length, clone size, CDR3 protein, CDR3 DNA. The D gene is left open where the match is weak. A row's size may be missing; if present it is once, few, many or a size class.

V: TRBV20-1
J: TRBJ2-5
D: TRBD1
length: 16
size: few
CDR3: CSARAGTGGEPETQYF
DNA: TGCAGTGCTAGAGCCGGGACAGGTGGTGAGCCGGAGACCCAGTACTTC

V: TRBV6-6
J: TRBJ2-3
D: TRBD2
length: 15
size: many
CDR3: CASSGGLRGTDTQYF
DNA: TGTGCCAGCAGTGGGGGACTAAGGGGCACAGATACGCAGTATTTT

V: TRBV29-1
J: TRBJ2-5
D: .
length: 12
size: many
CDR3: CSVEPYQETQYF
DNA: TGCAGCGTTGAACCCTACCAAGAGACCCAGTACTTC

V: TRBV29-1
J: TRBJ2-5
D: .
length: 16
size: few
CDR3: CSEPPPRRRVRETQYF
DNA: TGCAGCGAACCACCCCCACGCAGGAGGGTGCGAGAGACCCAGTACTTC

V: TRBV7-3
J: TRBJ2-3
D: .
length: 14
size: .
CDR3: CASSPRVPTDTQYF
DNA: TGTGCCAGCAGCCCCCGGGTCCCCACAGATACGCAGTATTTT

V: TRBV11-2
J: TRBJ2-1
D: .
length: 13
size: few
CDR3: CASSLAIDGEQFF
DNA: TGTGCCAGCAGCTTAGCGATAGACGGGGAGCAGTTCTTC

V: TRBV19
J: TRBJ2-6
D: .
length: 15
size: .
CDR3: CASTRGESGANVLTF
DNA: TGTGCCAGTACTCGGGGTGAGTCAGGGGCCAACGTCCTGACTTTC

V: TRBV18
J: TRBJ1-2
D: TRBD1
length: 14
size: few
CDR3: CASSLEQGAYGYTF
DNA: TGTGCCAGCTCACTGGAACAGGGGGCCTATGGCTACACCTTC

V: TRBV7-2
J: TRBJ2-5
D: TRBD2
length: 15
size: .
CDR3: CASSRTSGSAETQYF
DNA: TGTGCCAGCAGCCGGACTAGCGGGAGTGCGGAGACCCAGTACTTC

V: TRBV5-1
J: TRBJ1-2
D: .
length: 15
size: many
CDR3: CASSSSTWGAGGYTF
DNA: TGCGCCAGCAGCTCCTCCACCTGGGGCGCAGGAGGCTACACCTTC

V: TRBV6-4
J: TRBJ2-1
D: .
length: 14
size: .
CDR3: CASSAGEEANEQFF
DNA: TGTGCCAGCAGTGCGGGCGAGGAGGCCAATGAGCAGTTCTTC

V: TRBV29-1
J: TRBJ2-7
D: .
length: 12
size: .
CDR3: CSVGLGIYEQYF
DNA: TGCAGCGTTGGATTGGGAATCTACGAGCAGTACTTC

V: TRBV11-2
J: TRBJ1-2
D: TRBD1
length: 13
size: few
CDR3: CASSPGTGHGYTF
DNA: TGTGCCAGCAGTCCCGGGACAGGGCATGGCTACACCTTC

V: TRBV29-1
J: TRBJ2-5
D: .
length: 12
size: many
CDR3: CSVDRAGETQYF
DNA: TGCAGCGTTGATCGGGCTGGAGAGACCCAGTACTTC

V: TRBV6-5
J: TRBJ1-5
D: TRBD1
length: 15
size: few
CDR3: CASSSATGGSQPQHF
DNA: TGTGCCAGCAGCTCCGCCACAGGGGGTTCTCAGCCCCAGCATTTT

V: TRBV6-5
J: TRBJ2-1
D: .
length: 15
size: .
CDR3: CASSSLATSYNEQFF
DNA: TGTGCCAGCAGCTCTCTAGCTACCTCCTACAATGAGCAGTTCTTC

V: TRBV5-4
J: TRBJ2-7
D: .
length: 16
size: .
CDR3: CASSYKEISKNYEQYF
DNA: TGTGCCAGCAGCTACAAGGAGATATCTAAAAACTACGAGCAGTACTTC

V: TRBV2
J: TRBJ2-7
D: .
length: 11
size: .
CDR3: CASSLTYEQYF
DNA: TGTGCCAGCAGTCTGACCTACGAGCAGTACTTC

V: TRBV6-2/TRBV6-3
J: TRBJ1-6
D: .
length: 16
size: .
CDR3: CASAQGGGMHNSPLHF
DNA: TGTGCCAGCGCCCAGGGAGGGGGAATGCATAATTCACCCCTCCACTTT

V: TRBV2
J: TRBJ2-4
D: TRBD2
length: 16
size: few
CDR3: CASNGLAGGSKNIQYF
DNA: TGTGCCAGCAATGGACTAGCGGGAGGGAGCAAAAACATTCAGTACTTC

V: TRBV7-6
J: TRBJ1-1
D: .
length: 13
size: .
CDR3: CASSTNRNTEAFF
DNA: TGTGCCAGCAGCACGAACCGTAACACTGAAGCTTTCTTT

V: TRBV13
J: TRBJ1-1
D: .
length: 13
size: few
CDR3: CASSLPGETEAFF
DNA: TGTGCCAGCAGCTTACCCGGAGAGACTGAAGCTTTCTTT

V: TRBV13
J: TRBJ1-2
D: TRBD1
length: 18
size: .
CDR3: CASSLAFDRGPSNYGYTF
DNA: TGTGCCAGCAGCTTAGCCTTCGACAGGGGCCCATCTAACTATGGCTACACCTTC

V: TRBV20-1
J: TRBJ1-2
D: TRBD1
length: 11
size: many
CDR3: CSAPKDRGDTF
DNA: TGCAGTGCCCCAAAGGACAGGGGAGACACCTTC

V: TRBV12-3/TRBV12-4
J: TRBJ2-7
D: TRBD1
length: 12
size: .
CDR3: CASSKGGREQYF
DNA: TGTGCCAGCAGTAAAGGGGGCCGGGAGCAGTACTTC

V: TRBV20-1
J: TRBJ1-4
D: .
length: 16
size: .
CDR3: CSARDLPGPTNEKLFF
DNA: TGCAGTGCTAGAGACCTCCCGGGGCCAACTAATGAAAAACTGTTTTTT

V: TRBV5-1
J: TRBJ2-3
D: TRBD2
length: 16
size: .
CDR3: CASSVGLAGAPDTQYF
DNA: TGCGCCAGCAGCGTTGGACTAGCGGGAGCCCCAGATACGCAGTATTTT

V: TRBV12-3/TRBV12-4
J: TRBJ2-1
D: .
length: 14
size: few
CDR3: CASSPGGAYNEQFF
DNA: TGTGCCAGCAGTCCTGGGGGCGCCTACAATGAGCAGTTCTTC

V: TRBV7-9
J: TRBJ1-6
D: .
length: 14
size: .
CDR3: CASSRQYYNSPLHF
DNA: TGTGCCAGCAGCAGACAGTACTATAATTCACCCCTCCACTTT

V: TRBV12-3/TRBV12-4
J: TRBJ2-1
D: .
length: 12
size: few
CDR3: CASSFRRREQFF
DNA: TGTGCCAGCAGTTTTCGGCGGCGTGAGCAGTTCTTC

V: TRBV6-2/TRBV6-3
J: TRBJ2-7
D: .
length: 15
size: many
CDR3: CASSLSDAAVYEQYF
DNA: TGTGCCAGCAGTCTATCGGACGCAGCGGTCTACGAGCAGTACTTC

V: TRBV21-1
J: TRBJ2-1
D: .
length: 12
size: few
CDR3: CASSKDHNEQFF
DNA: TGTGCCAGCAGCAAAGATCACAATGAGCAGTTCTTC

V: TRBV6-1
J: TRBJ2-2
D: TRBD1
length: 15
size: many
CDR3: CASSPGQGRAGELFF
DNA: TGTGCCAGCAGTCCAGGACAGGGGAGGGCCGGGGAGCTGTTTTTT

V: TRBV2
J: TRBJ1-6
D: TRBD1
length: 15
size: .
CDR3: CASVVRGLYNSPLHF
DNA: TGTGCCAGCGTCGTCAGGGGGCTTTATAATTCACCCCTCCACTTT

V: TRBV4-1
J: TRBJ2-2
D: TRBD2
length: 14
size: few
CDR3: CASGTSGNTGELFF
DNA: TGCGCCAGCGGGACTAGCGGGAACACCGGGGAGCTGTTTTTT

V: TRBV29-1
J: TRBJ1-1
D: .
length: 12
size: many
CDR3: CSATTGYTEAFF
DNA: TGCAGCGCCACCACAGGGTACACTGAAGCTTTCTTT

V: TRBV10-1
J: TRBJ1-4
D: .
length: 12
size: .
CDR3: CASSETGRELFF
DNA: TGCGCCAGCAGTGAGACGGGACGCGAACTTTTTTTT

V: TRBV30
J: TRBJ1-1
D: .
length: 12
size: .
CDR3: CAWSPLGPEAFF
DNA: TGTGCCTGGAGTCCGTTGGGGCCTGAAGCTTTCTTT

V: TRBV6-1
J: TRBJ2-5
D: TRBD1
length: 14
size: .
CDR3: CASSTQGAQETQYF
DNA: TGTGCCAGCAGTACGCAGGGGGCTCAAGAGACCCAGTACTTC

V: TRBV29-1
J: TRBJ2-3
D: TRBD2
length: 15
size: .
CDR3: CSVEGLEPSTDTQYF
DNA: TGCAGCGTTGAGGGACTAGAGCCTAGCACAGATACGCAGTATTTT